This T cell receptor beta chain originates from a study of cytomegalovirus exposure and HLA in healthy donors. General study results and limits: Later, TCR association rates were found to vary by HLA locus, highest for DRB1 and lowest for HLA-C. Some TCR beta chains (about 170 of them) were listed as cytomegalovirus-associated.

J gave up 2 bases and V 5 bases, and 12 bases lay outside the gene matches. Germline loops: CDR1 SGHVS, CDR2 FNYEAQ. This CDR3 has 17 residues. In the PCR, 60 Vbeta and 13 Jbeta primers were used. The method was immunoSEQ multiplex PCR; TCRdb's version includes in-frame clones alone and lacks a portion of them. The sample has a few hundred thousand clones; roughly 86% are singletons. As concerns this clone: The antigen is unknown.

This receptor was taken from a woman aged 40 to 50 in good health and CMV-seropositive. The sample consisted of PBMCs. J is TRBJ1-2 and V is TRBV7-6; TRBD1 aligns across 9 bases. Here the CDR3 reads CASSPGQGSNVNYGYTF. The CDR3 DNA follows: TGTGCCAGCAGCCCCGGACAGGGGAGTAATGTAAACTATGGCTACACCTTC.